This TCR beta chain comes out of a study of cytomegalovirus exposure and HLA in healthy donors. Notes on the study in general: In a later analysis, TCR beta V- and J-gene trimming was associated with a missense DCLRE1C variant. Later analysis identified several of the most significant clusters that appeared linked to common viral pathogens.

The CDR3 is made up of 15 amino acids. The germline CDR1 and CDR2 sequences are SGHRS and YFSETQ. The V and J ends lost 3 bases and 2 bases respectively, with 14 bases between them. The PCR was carried out with 60 Vbeta primers and 13 Jbeta primers. Some clones are missing from TCRdb's copy, which holds only in-frame ones; the method was immunoSEQ multiplex PCR. The sample lists hundreds of thousands of clones; 70% to 85% were seen once. Only a few counts were recorded for this clone. What it binds is not known. The chain employs TRBV5-1 and TRBJ1-1, with D unclear. Sequencing input: PBMCs. The clonotype comes from a woman aged 35 to 49 in good health and CMV-seronegative. CDR3 loop: CASSSRGRTNTEAFF. The CDR3 nucleotides read TGCGCCAGCAGCTCCCGCGGGCGTACCAACACTGAAGCTTTCTTT.